This is a list of T cell receptor beta chains from one sample in a study of radiotherapy plus CTLA-4 blockade in lung cancer. Generated by immunoSEQ multiplex PCR, the TCRdb table keeps only in-frame clones and is missing some. The sample carries under 95,000 clones, roughly 80% recorded once. The starting material was peripheral blood, obtained from a patient treated with radiotherapy plus ipilimumab. These receptors all come from a human donor with non-small cell lung cancer who had stable disease on radiotherapy plus ipilimumab. Both conserved end residues are part of each CDR3. The order of the fields is clone size, V gene, D gene, J gene, CDR3 protein, CDR3 DNA. A D gene is named only where the DNA matches it firmly. The size entry is marked missing in some rows and otherwise reads once, few, many or a size class.

>-|TRBV5-1|-|TRBJ2-3
CASSLSTDTQYF
TGCGCCAGCAGCTTGAGCACAGATACGCAGTATTTT
>-|TRBV5-8|-|TRBJ1-5
CASSSRLGGWDNQPQHF
TGTGCCAGCAGCTCCCGGCTAGGGGGATGGGACAATCAGCCCCAGCATTTT
>-|TRBV6-4|-|TRBJ1-3
CASSETEAGNTIYF
TGTGCCAGCAGTGAGACAGAAGCTGGAAACACCATATATTTT
>-|TRBV18|-|TRBJ1-6
CASSRAGTSNSPLHF
TGTGCCAGCTCACGGGCAGGCACTTCTAATTCACCCCTCCACTTT
>-|TRBV7-2|-|TRBJ1-2
CASSLDTGNYGYTF
TGTGCCAGCAGCTTAGATACAGGGAACTATGGCTACACCTTC
>-|TRBV19|-|TRBJ1-4
CASSPQRTNEKLFF
TGTGCCAGTAGCCCACAGAGAACTAATGAAAAACTGTTTTTT
>-|TRBV11-2|TRBD1|TRBJ1-2
CASSASGTGGAYYGYTF
TGTGCCAGCAGCGCATCCGGGACAGGGGGCGCTTACTATGGCTACACCTTC
>-|TRBV28|TRBD1|TRBJ1-3
CASSLRETGAVGGNTIYF
TGTGCCAGCAGTTTGAGGGAGACAGGGGCCGTGGGGGGAAACACCATATATTTT
>few|TRBV18|TRBD1|TRBJ2-1
CASSPQDREQFF
TGTGCCAGCTCACCACAGGACAGGGAGCAGTTCTTC
>-|TRBV18|-|TRBJ1-4
CASSPGGNEKLFF
TGTGCCAGCTCACCAGGCGGTAATGAAAAACTGTTTTTT
>-|TRBV30|-|TRBJ1-6
CAWSPGDNSPLHF
TGTGCCTGGAGTCCAGGGGATAATTCACCCCTCCACTTT
>-|TRBV5-6|TRBD2|TRBJ2-1
CASTVSGGPVYNEQFF
TGTGCCAGCACCGTATCGGGAGGGCCGGTTTACAATGAGCAGTTCTTC
>few|TRBV10-3|-|TRBJ1-2
CAISERYGYTF
TGTGCCATCAGTGAAAGGTACGGCTACACCTTC
>-|TRBV19|-|TRBJ1-6
CASSKAVTALNSPLHF
TGTGCCAGTAGTAAGGCCGTGACAGCTCTTAATTCACCCCTCCACTTT
>-|TRBV29-1|-|TRBJ1-2
CSALLDSYGYTF
TGCAGCGCCCTACTCGACAGCTATGGCTACACCTTC
>-|TRBV30|-|TRBJ2-7
CAWNTGREYEQYF
TGTGCCTGGAACACAGGGAGGGAGTACGAGCAGTACTTC
>-|TRBV29-1|-|TRBJ1-2
CSVRAGDYGYTF
TGCAGCGTGAGGGCAGGGGACTATGGCTACACCTTC
>-|TRBV13|-|TRBJ1-3
CASSPPGSGGNTIYF
TGTGCCAGCAGCCCGCCGGGCTCGGGTGGAAACACCATATATTTT
>-|TRBV5-1|TRBD1|TRBJ2-5
CASSQGTGGMETQYF
TGCGCCAGCAGCCAAGGGACAGGGGGAATGGAGACCCAGTACTTC
>-|TRBV4-2|TRBD2|TRBJ2-3
CASSPSGGAGTDTQYF
TGTGCCAGCAGCCCTAGCGGGGGGGCTGGGACAGATACGCAGTATTTT
>-|TRBV7-8|-|TRBJ1-3
CASSLRGSGNTIYF
TGTGCCAGCAGCTTACGGGGGTCTGGAAACACCATATATTTT
>-|TRBV2|TRBD1|TRBJ1-3
CASKRNTGGDGNTIYF
TGTGCCAGCAAACGAAACACAGGGGGCGATGGAAACACCATATATTTT
>-|TRBV10-2|TRBD2|TRBJ2-1
CASSPVVAGNEQFF
TGCGCCAGCAGCCCCGTGGTAGCGGGAAATGAGCAGTTCTTC
>-|TRBV30|-|TRBJ2-1
CAWGTRTMANNEQFF
TGTGCCTGGGGAACTAGAACGATGGCGAACAATGAGCAGTTCTTC
>-|TRBV5-4|-|TRBJ2-4
CASSLGGAEKNIQYF
TGTGCCAGCAGCTTGGGAGGGGCGGAGAAAAACATTCAGTACTTC
>-|TRBV7-2|TRBD2|TRBJ2-3
CASRGKRGALSTDTQYF
TGTGCCAGCAGGGGAAAGCGGGGGGCCCTAAGCACAGATACGCAGTATTTT
>-|TRBV18|TRBD2|TRBJ2-3
CASSPMPSGGTDTQYF
TGTGCCAGCTCACCGATGCCTAGCGGGGGGACAGATACGCAGTATTTT
>-|TRBV5-1|-|TRBJ2-3
CASSPTASTDTQYF
TGCGCCAGCAGCCCGACAGCTAGCACAGATACGCAGTATTTT
>-|TRBV29-1|-|TRBJ2-3
CSVDSASTDTQYF
TGCAGCGTGGACAGTGCTAGCACAGATACGCAGTATTTT
>-|TRBV4-2|TRBD1|TRBJ2-1
CASSQEDRVPYNEQFF
TGTGCCAGCAGCCAAGAAGACAGGGTTCCCTACAATGAGCAGTTCTTC
>-|TRBV2|-|TRBJ2-7
CASRDSYYEQYF
TGTGCCAGCAGGGACAGCTATTACGAGCAGTACTTC
>-|TRBV6-5|-|TRBJ2-5
CASRGGLSYQETQYF
TGTGCCAGCAGGGGGGGGCTGTCTTACCAAGAGACCCAGTACTTC
>-|TRBV9|TRBD2|TRBJ2-1
CASSVASLAGDSYNEQFF
TGTGCCAGCAGCGTAGCTTCCCTAGCGGGGGATTCATACAATGAGCAGTTCTTC
>-|TRBV11-2|-|TRBJ1-1
CASSLSLAGEAFF
TGTGCCAGCAGCTTAAGCTTGGCAGGGGAAGCTTTCTTT
>-|TRBV28|-|TRBJ1-5
CASSYRNQPQHF
TGTGCCAGCAGTTACAGGAATCAGCCCCAGCATTTT
>-|TRBV11-2|TRBD2|TRBJ2-5
CASSRERGAQETQYF
TGTGCCAGCAGCCGCGAGCGGGGGGCTCAAGAGACCCAGTACTTC
>once|TRBV5-5|TRBD1|TRBJ1-2
CASSIGQGSNYGYTF
TGTGCCAGCAGCATCGGACAGGGGTCCAACTATGGCTACACCTTC
>-|TRBV5-1|TRBD2|TRBJ2-1
CASSLDRGWASGRSRGEQFF
TGCGCCAGCAGCCTAGACAGGGGTTGGGCTAGCGGGAGGTCCCGTGGTGAGCAGTTCTTC
>once|TRBV7-9|TRBD2|TRBJ2-7
CASSRGLAGFSYEQYF
TGTGCCAGCAGCCGGGGACTAGCGGGGTTCTCCTACGAGCAGTACTTC
>-|TRBV14|-|TRBJ1-5
CASSQDWRTDDQPQHF
TGTGCCAGCAGCCAAGATTGGAGGACCGATGATCAGCCCCAGCATTTT
>-|TRBV2|-|TRBJ2-2
CASSEAWGPTGELFF
TGTGCCAGCAGTGAAGCTTGGGGGCCCACCGGGGAGCTGTTTTTT
>-|TRBV19|-|TRBJ1-1
CASSWGGLNTEAFF
TGTGCCAGTAGTTGGGGTGGGTTGAACACTGAAGCTTTCTTT
>-|TRBV6-5|TRBD1|TRBJ2-7
CASRSDRGTSYEQYF
TGTGCCAGCAGAAGCGACAGGGGAACCTCCTACGAGCAGTACTTC
>-|TRBV28|TRBD2|TRBJ2-5
CATEGTSGRRETQYF
TGTGCCACCGAGGGGACTAGCGGGAGACGTGAGACCCAGTACTTC
>-|TRBV5-1|TRBD1|TRBJ2-7
CASSLAGTGGPKEQYF
TGCGCCAGCAGCTTGGCCGGGACAGGGGGGCCGAAAGAGCAGTACTTC
>-|TRBV19|-|TRBJ2-3
CASSILGGARGTDTQYF
TGTGCCAGTAGTATTTTGGGGGGCGCGAGAGGCACAGATACGCAGTATTTT
>-|TRBV11-1|-|TRBJ2-7
CASSLQDYEQYF
TGTGCCAGCAGCTTACAGGATTACGAGCAGTACTTC
>-|TRBV5-1|TRBD1|TRBJ2-1
CASSPQGQVPYNEQFF
TGCGCCAGCAGCCCGCAGGGACAGGTCCCCTACAATGAGCAGTTCTTC
>-|TRBV25-1|-|TRBJ1-3
CASSLAGNTIYF
TGTGCCAGCAGTCTCGCAGGGAACACCATATATTTT
>-|TRBV28|-|TRBJ2-7
CASSPHPVQYEQYF
TGTGCCAGCAGTCCTCACCCGGTCCAATACGAGCAGTACTTC
>-|TRBV6-5|TRBD1|TRBJ1-3
CASSYRDRVAGNTIYF
TGTGCCAGCAGTTACCGCGACAGGGTTGCTGGAAACACCATATATTTT
>-|TRBV7-8|TRBD1|TRBJ1-5
CASSVNRGQPQHF
TGTGCCAGCAGCGTGAACAGGGGTCAGCCCCAGCATTTT
>-|TRBV19|-|TRBJ1-1
CASSIQGKGTEAFF
TGTGCCAGTAGTATACAGGGGAAGGGCACTGAAGCTTTCTTT
>-|TRBV29-1|-|TRBJ2-5
CSVEIGSRTQYF
TGCAGCGTTGAAATAGGGAGCCGGACCCAGTACTTC
>-|TRBV2|-|TRBJ1-5
CASSRTGLRGNQPQHF
TGTGCCAGCAGTAGAACAGGGCTGAGGGGCAATCAGCCCCAGCATTTT
>-|TRBV6-5|TRBD1|TRBJ1-6
CASRSRQGENSPLHF
TGTGCCAGCAGATCTCGACAGGGAGAGAATTCACCCCTCCACTTT
>-|TRBV7-8|TRBD1|TRBJ2-7
CASSPRGQKQYF
TGTGCCAGCAGCCCCCGGGGACAGAAGCAGTACTTC
>-|TRBV7-9|TRBD1|TRBJ2-1
CASTPFGTDNNEQFF
TGTGCCAGCACACCTTTCGGGACAGACAACAATGAGCAGTTCTTC
>-|TRBV11-2|TRBD1|TRBJ2-7
CASSLGPGGPYEQYF
TGTGCCAGCAGCTTAGGTCCAGGGGGTCCCTACGAGCAGTACTTC